This T cell receptor beta chain stems from a study of cytomegalovirus exposure and HLA in healthy donors. As to this clone: Its antigen is not identified.

General observations from the study: Under in vitro conditions, three CMV-associated chains were confirmed as specific for CMV antigens. For most TCR sequences rarity was the rule, although some public TCRs occurred in many donors. A list of 150 or so TCR beta chains associated with cytomegalovirus was given.

Assay used: immunoSEQ multiplex PCR; TCRdb lists only in-frame clones, some missing. The sample contains about 140,000 clones, roughly nine tenths of which appear only once. This CDR3 region has 15 residues. The ends lost 8 bases at V and 1 base at J; junction bases unmatched: 8. Germline V gene sequence: CDR1 LNHDA, CDR2 SQIVND (reference sequence). The chain employs TRBV19 and TRBJ2-1, with 7 bases lining up with TRBD2. This TCR derives from a man between 18 and 35 years old in good health and CMV-seronegative. The specimen was PBMCs. CDR3 sequence: CASGLGGSSYNEQFF. The DNA for the CDR3 is TGTGCCAGTGGCCTCGGCGGGAGTTCCTACAATGAGCAGTTCTTC.